The next 29 T cell receptor beta chains were all read from a single sample in a study of CXCR3-negative and CXCR3-positive naive CD8 T cells. UMI-tagged TRB cDNA libraries were built via 5' RACE. TCRdb re-called the 5' RACE reads; one entry per CDR3 protein, DNA not given. In total, the table holds about 130,000 distinct CDR3 sequences. Sequenced material: naive CXCR3- CD8+ T cells from blood. Subset indicated: CD45RO-CCR7+CD27+CD95- naive CD8+ T cells lacking CXCR3 (TNR3-). The receptors stem from a human donor in good health. Some clones in this sample may be carry-over from other donors' samples.

J is TRBJ1-1 and V is TRBV20-1; TCRdb calls TRBD1, which cannot be checked without DNA. Per germline, CDR1 DFQATT and CDR2 SNEGSKA (reference sequence). The CDR3 is made up of 12 amino acids. This CDR3 reads CSASEGDTEAFF.

The CDR3 here is CASSLPDNYGYTF. The chain carries TRBV5-1 and TRBJ1-2. There are 13 residues in the CDR3. The germline CDR1 and CDR2 sequences are SGHRS and YFSETQ.

The chain has TRBV27 and TRBJ2-7; the D call from TCRdb, TRBD1, cannot be confirmed without DNA. CDR1 is MNHEY, CDR2 SMNVEV, per germline (reference sequence). The CDR3 is 15 residues long. The CDR3: CASSTGTGRLYEQYF.

V usage is TRBV9 and J usage is TRBJ1-5. The germline CDR1 and CDR2 sequences are SGDLS and YYNGEE. The CDR3 extends over 13 amino acids. The CDR3 region is CASSVGIGQPQHF. The entire variable domain, with the rest obtained from reference TRBV9 and TRBJ1-5, is as follows: DSGVTQTPKHLITATGQRVTLRCSPRSGDLSVYWYQQSLDQGLQFLIQYYNGEERAKGNILERFSAQQFPDLHSELNLSSLELGDSALYFCASSVGIGQPQHFGDGTRLSIL.

This chain joins TRBV6-4 and TRBJ2-1; TCRdb indicates TRBD2, and absent DNA this call remains unverified. The CDR3 consists of 14 residues. CDR1 is MRHNA, CDR2 SNTAGT, per germline. The CDR3 sequence is CASSEGREDNEQFF.

The CDR3 loop reads CASSLVRNEQFF. The chain recombines TRBV7-2 with TRBJ2-1. Germline V gives CDR1 SGHTA, CDR2 FQGNSA. The CDR3 extends over 12 amino acids.

V and J are TRBV6-5 and TRBJ2-2; as DNA is missing, the TRBD1 call by TCRdb cannot be tested. CDR1 and CDR2 from the germline V gene are MNHEY and SVGAGI. The CDR3 has 14 residues. CDR3 loop: CASRGQGYTGELFF.

The J gene is TRBJ2-5, the V gene TRBV28. This CDR3 region has 11 residues. Germline V gives CDR1 MDHEN, CDR2 SYDVKM. The CDR3 sequence is CASSTFETQYF.

This chain uses TRBV7-6 with TRBJ2-5; TCRdb's D call, TRBD1, is unchecked because there is no DNA. The CDR3 is 16 residues long. The germline V gene has CDR1 SGHVS and CDR2 FNYEAQ. This CDR3 reads CASSPRTSPLQETQYF.

This chain links TRBV20-1 with TRBJ2-1. The CDR3 has 15 amino acids. The germline CDR1 and CDR2 sequences are DFQATT and SNEGSKA (reference sequence). This CDR3 is CSARSDRRLYNEQFF.

The gene calls are TRBV5-1 and TRBJ1-1; with no DNA, the TCRdb D assignment of TRBD1 cannot be verified. Germline V gene lookup returns CDR1 SGHRS and CDR2 YFSETQ. There are 13 residues in the CDR3. CDR3 sequence reads: CASLGTGNTEAFF. Full variable domain (outside the CDR3, taken from reference TRBV5-1 and TRBJ1-1): KAGVTQTPRYLIKTRGQQVTLSCSPISGHRSVSWYQQTPGQGLQFLFEYFSETQRNKGNFPGRFSGRQFSNSRSEMNVSTLELGDSALYLCASLGTGNTEAFFGQGTRLTVV.

This chain joins TRBV29-1 and TRBJ2-1. Germline V gene lookup returns CDR1 SQVTM and CDR2 ANQGSEA. The CDR3 length is 13 residues. The CDR3: CSVTSRPTDEQFF.

The genes are TRBV19 and TRBJ2-7. The germline CDR1 and CDR2 sequences are LNHDA and SQIVND (reference sequence). This CDR3 is 13 amino acids long. The CDR3 loop is CASSSGPTYEQYF.

The chain's CDR3 is CASSYGVGGYNEQFF. The V and J genes are TRBV6-5 and TRBJ2-1; TCRdb picks TRBD1, but there is no DNA to check that call. The germline CDR1 and CDR2 sequences are MNHEY and SVGAGI. The CDR3 sequence is 15 residues long.

The chain employs TRBV2 and TRBJ1-1; without DNA, the TCRdb call of TRBD1 cannot be checked. The germline CDR1 and CDR2 sequences are SNHLY and FYNNEI. This CDR3 is built from 14 residues. The chain's CDR3 is CASSPDRLTTEAFF. Complete variable domain (other parts from reference TRBV2 and TRBJ1-1): EPEVTQTPSHQVTQMGQEVILRCVPISNHLYFYWYRQILGQKVEFLVSFYNNEISEKSEIFDDQFSVERPDGSNFTLKIRSTKLEDSAMYFCASSPDRLTTEAFFGQGTRLTVV.

The rearrangement links TRBV29-1 to TRBJ2-4. The CDR3 runs 11 residues. Per the germline V gene, CDR1 is SQVTM and CDR2 is ANQGSEA. The CDR3 region is CSAHETNIQYF.

The chain couples TRBV7-9 to TRBJ2-7; TCRdb lists TRBD2, though no DNA is available to test this call. CDR3 size: 16 residues. In germline, CDR1 is SEHNR, CDR2 FQNEAQ (reference sequence). The CDR3 loop is CASSLGTSGRAREQYF.

V and J are TRBV10-2 and TRBJ2-7; with no DNA, the TCRdb D assignment of TRBD2 cannot be verified. This CDR3 region has 16 residues. Looked up from germline, CDR1 is WSHSY and CDR2 is SAAADI. This CDR3 reads CASSDQTSEGPYEQYF.

CDR3 sequence: CASSQAGGPVGDPGELFF. The chain recombines TRBV4-3 with TRBJ2-2; lacking DNA, the TRBD1 call made by TCRdb goes unchecked. The germline V gene encodes CDR1 LGHNA and CDR2 YSLEER. This CDR3 spans 18 amino acids.

The V and J genes are TRBV5-1 and TRBJ2-3. CDR3 size: 14 residues. Germline loops: CDR1 SGHRS, CDR2 YFSETQ. The CDR3 protein is CASSFSQLTDTQYF.

The chain has TRBV20-1 and TRBJ2-7; the D call from TCRdb, TRBD2, cannot be confirmed without DNA. The germline V gene encodes CDR1 DFQATT and CDR2 SNEGSKA (reference sequence). This CDR3 has 13 amino acids. CDR3 sequence reads: CSARSGLDNEQYF.

This sequence joins TRBV5-1 and TRBJ2-7; TCRdb gives TRBD1 as the D gene, but with no DNA this cannot be confirmed. Germline CDR1 and CDR2: SGHRS and YFSETQ. This CDR3 is built from 16 residues. Here the CDR3 reads CASRTGDRHFSYEQYF.

V and J are TRBV20-1 and TRBJ2-4; TCRdb returns TRBD1, unconfirmable since there is no DNA. CDR3 length equals 15 residues. The germline CDR1 and CDR2 sequences are DFQATT and SNEGSKA (reference sequence). CDR3 loop: CSARDVGEAKNIQYF.

V and J are TRBV4-3 and TRBJ1-1; TCRdb selects TRBD1, and the lack of DNA leaves this call unchecked. Germline CDR1 reads LGHNA; CDR2 reads YSLEER. The CDR3 has 14 amino acids. CDR3 sequence reads: CASSHRGDRTEAFF.

The chain combines TRBV7-3 with TRBJ2-3; TCRdb indicates TRBD1, and absent DNA this call remains unverified. Germline assignment: CDR1 SGHTA and CDR2 FQGTGA. The CDR3 length is 15 residues. CDR3 amino acids: CASSSTGGLTDTQYF.

The chain joins TRBV4-1 to TRBJ2-7; without DNA, the TCRdb call of TRBD2 cannot be checked. Germline loops: CDR1 MGHRA, CDR2 YSYEKL. CDR3 length: 15 amino acids. CDR3 sequence: CASSRKGLAGNEQYF.

The chain carries TRBV10-3 and TRBJ2-5. There are 12 residues in the CDR3. CDR1 is ENHRY, CDR2 SYGVKD, per germline. The chain's CDR3 is CAIKDAEETQYF.

The chain carries TRBV7-2 and TRBJ2-1; TCRdb designates TRBD2, a call that cannot be tested without DNA. The CDR3 is 15 amino acids. Germline lookup yields CDR1 SGHTA and CDR2 FQGNSA. CDR3 residues: CASSPWGLDGNEQFF.

The chain employs TRBV20-1 and TRBJ2-1; TCRdb names TRBD1, which stays unverified in the absence of DNA. The CDR3 runs to 16 residues. CDR1 is DFQATT and CDR2 is SNEGSKA in the germline V gene (reference sequence). The chain's CDR3 is CSAIPEGGYSYNEQFF.